The next 21 T cell receptor beta chains were all read from a single sample in a study of blood T cell repertoires in COVID-19. Generated by immunoSEQ multiplex PCR, the TCRdb table keeps only in-frame clones and is missing some. The data show some 210,000 clones, roughly nine tenths seen once. Sequenced sample: peripheral blood. The receptors derive from a man between 60 and 75 years old who had recovered from COVID-19.

The V and J genes are TRBV7-6 and TRBJ2-7; D is unclear. CDR1 SGHVS and CDR2 FNYEAQ come from the germline V gene. Trimming removed 6 bases at V and 3 bases at J, with 12 bases between. The CDR3 length is 13 residues. The CDR3 DNA is TGTGCCAGCAGTTCCGAGGAAGGCTACGAGCAGTACTTC. Translation gives CASSSEEGYEQYF.

The chain is built from TRBV5-1 and TRBJ1-2, with TRBD1 as a possible D gene (5 bases). The CDR3 is 14 amino acids. Germline CDR1 is SGHRS and CDR2 is YFSETQ. Trimming took 0 bases from V and 4 from J, leaving 10 bases between them. The CDR3 sequence is CASSLDTGPYGYTF. The CDR3 nucleotides read TGCGCCAGCAGCTTGGACACAGGCCCCTATGGCTACACCTTC.

The chain couples TRBV6-4 to TRBJ2-2; 7 bases match TRBD2. Per the germline V gene, CDR1 is MRHNA and CDR2 is SNTAGT. J was trimmed by 1 base and V by 4 bases; bases with no gene match: 3. This CDR3 spans 15 amino acids. The CDR3 DNA follows: TGTGCCAGCAGTGGGCTAGCGGTGAACACCGGGGAGCTGTTTTTT. This encodes CASSGLAVNTGELFF.

The J gene is TRBJ2-1, the V gene TRBV5-6; D may be TRBD1 (5 bases). Trimming removed 3 bases at V and 8 bases at J, with 15 bases between. CDR1 is SGHDT, CDR2 YYEEEE, per germline. This CDR3 spans 14 amino acids. The CDR3 nucleotides are TGTGCCAGCAGCTGGACCCCTGCCAGGGATGAGCAGTTCTTC. It yields the protein CASSWTPARDEQFF.

The V and J genes are TRBV11-3 and TRBJ2-3, with D perhaps TRBD1 (6 bases). Germline V gene sequence: CDR1 SGHNT, CDR2 YENEEA. The CDR3 extends over 17 amino acids. Trimming took 6 bases from V and 3 from J, leaving 22 bases between them. The DNA of the CDR3 is TGTGCCAGCAGTTTAACCCGTACAGGGACGGTAACAGATACGCAGTATTTT. This codes for CASSLTRTGTVTDTQYF.

The chain has TRBV2 and TRBJ2-1; TRBD1 aligns across 8 bases. Germline V gene data show CDR1 as SNHLY and CDR2 as FYNNEI. This CDR3 has 15 residues. V lost 4 bases, J lost 3 bases, and 5 bases stayed unmatched. The chain's CDR3 is CASSAGQGFYNEQFF. Here the CDR3 DNA reads TGTGCCAGCAGTGCTGGACAGGGCTTCTACAATGAGCAGTTCTTC.

The rearrangement uses TRBV5-1 and TRBJ2-5, with TRBD1 identical over 8 bases. The CDR3 extends over 15 amino acids. Trimming cost V 4 bases and J 4 bases; bases outside gene matches: 9. Germline V lookup: CDR1 SGHRS, CDR2 YFSETQ. The CDR3 sequence: CASSPTGTGSETQYF. CDR3 nucleotides: TGCGCCAGCAGCCCCACCGGGACAGGATCAGAGACCCAGTACTTC. The variable domain in full, with the rest retrieved from reference TRBV5-1 and TRBJ2-5, is KAGVTQTPRYLIKTRGQQVTLSCSPISGHRSVSWYQQTPGQGLQFLFEYFSETQRNKGNFPGRFSGRQFSNSRSEMNVSTLELGDSALYLCASSPTGTGSETQYFGPGTRLLVL.

In this sample, this clone turned up a few times. The same CDR3 also results from other DNA sequences found in this sample. V usage is TRBV9 and J usage is TRBJ2-3; D gene uncertain. Germline CDR1 SGDLS, CDR2 YYNGEE. The CDR3 contains 13 residues. Trimming removed 5 bases at V and 1 base at J, with 8 bases between. DNA for the CDR3: TGTGCCAGCAGTTTGGCACGCACAGATACGCAGTATTTT. Protein: CASSLARTDTQYF.

This clone was recorded once. V and J are TRBV9 and TRBJ1-4, with D perhaps matching TRBD1 (6 bases). The ends were cut back, 3 bases at V and 1 base at J, with 7 bases in the middle. Germline-derived CDR1 and CDR2 are SGDLS and YYNGEE. The CDR3 contains 14 residues. The CDR3 loop reads CASSEQGTNEKLFF. CDR3 nucleotides: TGTGCCAGCAGCGAACAGGGAACTAATGAAAAACTGTTTTTT. The variable domain in full, completed from reference TRBV9 and TRBJ1-4, reads DSGVTQTPKHLITATGQRVTLRCSPRSGDLSVYWYQQSLDQGLQFLIQYYNGEERAKGNILERFSAQQFPDLHSELNLSSLELGDSALYFCASSEQGTNEKLFFGSGTQLSVL.

V gene TRBV4-1 combines with J gene TRBJ2-1, with D tentatively TRBD2 (7 bases). The CDR3 totals 14 residues. Germline V lookup: CDR1 MGHRA, CDR2 YSYEKL. V shed 4 bases and J shed 8 bases, with 15 bases lying between them. The CDR3 loop reads CASSLRRGGDEQFF. The CDR3 coding sequence is TGCGCCAGCAGCCTACGAAGGGGGGGGGATGAGCAGTTCTTC.

This chain links TRBV3-1 (or the pseudogene TRBV3-2) with TRBJ2-7, with D possibly matching TRBD1 (5 bases). From germline, CDR1 is LGHDT and CDR2 YNNKEL (reference sequence). The CDR3 consists of 15 residues. V lost 0 bases, J lost 4 bases, and 13 bases lay in between. CDR3 coding DNA: TGTGCCAGCAGCCAAGAAAGGGGCGCGTTTTACGAGCAGTACTTC. This codes for CASSQERGAFYEQYF.

The genes are TRBV5-1 and TRBJ2-7, with TRBD1 matching 8 bases. Germline V gene sequence: CDR1 SGHRS, CDR2 YFSETQ. The ends lost 4 bases at V and 4 bases at J; junction bases unmatched: 10. The CDR3 is 15 residues long. CDR3 loop: CASSPAQGAGYEQYF. The CDR3 DNA sequence: TGCGCCAGCAGCCCAGCCCAGGGGGCGGGGTACGAGCAGTACTTC.

The V gene is TRBV9, the J gene TRBJ1-1; perhaps TRBD1 as D (6 bases). CDR1 is SGDLS and CDR2 is YYNGEE in the germline V gene. The length of the CDR3 is 13 residues. V was cut by 0 bases and J by 5 bases, with 8 bases left in between. Here the CDR3 DNA reads TGTGCCAGCAGCGTAGAAGGGGGTACTGAAGCTTTCTTT. This sequence encodes CASSVEGGTEAFF. The full variable domain, its missing parts supplied by reference TRBV9 and TRBJ1-1, is DSGVTQTPKHLITATGQRVTLRCSPRSGDLSVYWYQQSLDQGLQFLIQYYNGEERAKGNILERFSAQQFPDLHSELNLSSLELGDSALYFCASSVEGGTEAFFGQGTRLTVV.

The gene calls are TRBV5-6 and TRBJ1-6; perhaps TRBD1 as D (6 bases). The germline V gene encodes CDR1 SGHDT and CDR2 YYEEEE. The CDR3 is 17 residues long. V was cut by 5 bases and J by 0 bases, with 15 bases left in between. The CDR3 DNA is TGTGCCAGCAGACCCCGCGACAGGTTCTCCTATAATTCACCCCTCCACTTT. It codes for CASRPRDRFSYNSPLHF.

The V and J genes are TRBV25-1 and TRBJ1-3, with a weak D call TRBD1 (5 bases). Trimming cost V 3 bases and J 4 bases, with 16 bases left between them. The germline CDR1 and CDR2 sequences are MGHDK and SYGVNS. The CDR3 totals 16 residues. The CDR3 loop reads CASSDSGGGAGNTIYF. The CDR3 DNA reads as TGTGCCAGCAGTGATAGCGGCGGCGGGGCGGGAAACACCATATATTTT.

The rearrangement joins TRBV7-9 to TRBJ2-3; TRBD2 aligns across 14 bases. CDR3 size: 17 residues. Germline CDR1 SEHNR, CDR2 FQNEAQ (reference sequence). Losses at the gene ends were 5 bases for V and 5 bases for J; bases not matched to a gene: 9. The CDR3 region is CASSPYRLAGGEDTQYF. CDR3 DNA: TGTGCCAGCAGCCCCTATCGACTAGCGGGAGGGGAAGATACGCAGTATTTT.

This clone was recorded only once. This rearrangement joins TRBV12-3 or TRBV12-4 to TRBJ1-1; no definite D call. V dropped 7 bases and J dropped 1 base, with 10 bases sitting between them. The CDR3 has 13 residues. The chain's CDR3 is CASTPQWNTEAFF. The CDR3 region has the DNA TGTGCCAGCACCCCTCAGTGGAACACTGAAGCTTTCTTT.

This chain uses TRBV4-1 with TRBJ2-1, with D unclear. CDR1 MGHRA and CDR2 YSYEKL come from the germline V gene. V lost 4 bases to trimming and J lost 0 bases, with 16 bases between them. This CDR3 has 17 amino acids. As DNA, the CDR3 is TGCGCCAGCAGCCTCCAGAACCAGCGAAGCTCCTACAATGAGCAGTTCTTC. It translates to CASSLQNQRSSYNEQFF.

The chain employs TRBV15 and TRBJ1-5; a possible D gene is TRBD1 (6 bases). CDR3 length: 15 residues. V lost 5 bases to trimming and J lost 6 bases, with 17 bases between them. Germline V lookup: CDR1 LNHNV, CDR2 YYDKDF (reference sequence). The chain's CDR3 is CATSVSGAPPQPQHF. The CDR3 nucleotides read TGTGCCACCAGCGTCTCAGGGGCCCCTCCTCAGCCCCAGCATTTT. Based on the CDR3 plus reference TRBV15 and TRBJ1-5, the full variable domain is DAMVIQNPRYQVTQFGKPVTLSCSQTLNHNVMYWYQQKSSQAPKLLFHYYDKDFNNEADTPDNFQSRRPNTSFCFLDIRSPGLGDTAMYLCATSVSGAPPQPQHFGDGTRLSIL.

This rearrangement joins TRBV27 to TRBJ2-2, with D possibly matching TRBD1 (6 bases). Germline loops: CDR1 MNHEY, CDR2 SMNVEV (reference sequence). V was pared by 2 bases and J by 6 bases, with 13 bases between. The CDR3 runs 15 residues. As DNA, the CDR3 is TGTGCCAGCAGTTTAGGCAGGGGCATTCCCGGGGAGCTGTTTTTT. Its translation: CASSLGRGIPGELFF.

This chain uses TRBV3-1 (or the pseudogene TRBV3-2) with TRBJ1-2; no firm D call. The CDR3 totals 14 residues. CDR1 LGHDT and CDR2 YNNKEL come from the germline V gene (reference sequence). The V end was cut by 1 base, the J end by 4 bases, with 10 bases between. CDR3 nucleotide sequence: TGTGCCAGCAGCCAAGGAGGGTGGGGCTATGGCTACACCTTC. It codes for CASSQGGWGYGYTF.